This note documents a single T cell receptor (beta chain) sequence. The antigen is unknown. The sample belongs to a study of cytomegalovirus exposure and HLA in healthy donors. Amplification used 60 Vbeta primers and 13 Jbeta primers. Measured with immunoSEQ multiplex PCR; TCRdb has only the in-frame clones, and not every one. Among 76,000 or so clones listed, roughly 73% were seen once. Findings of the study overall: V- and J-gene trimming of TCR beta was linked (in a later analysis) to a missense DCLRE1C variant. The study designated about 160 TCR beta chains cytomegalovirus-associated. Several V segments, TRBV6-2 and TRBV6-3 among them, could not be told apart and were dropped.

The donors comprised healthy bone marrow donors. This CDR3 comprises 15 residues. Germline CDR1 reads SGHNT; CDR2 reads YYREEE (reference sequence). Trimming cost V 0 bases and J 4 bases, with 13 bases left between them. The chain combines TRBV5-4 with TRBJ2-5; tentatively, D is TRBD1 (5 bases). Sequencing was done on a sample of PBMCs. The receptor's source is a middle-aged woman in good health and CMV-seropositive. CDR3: CASSLGGSLIETQYF. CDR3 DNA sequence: TGTGCCAGCAGCTTGGGGGGCAGTTTAATAGAGACCCAGTACTTC.